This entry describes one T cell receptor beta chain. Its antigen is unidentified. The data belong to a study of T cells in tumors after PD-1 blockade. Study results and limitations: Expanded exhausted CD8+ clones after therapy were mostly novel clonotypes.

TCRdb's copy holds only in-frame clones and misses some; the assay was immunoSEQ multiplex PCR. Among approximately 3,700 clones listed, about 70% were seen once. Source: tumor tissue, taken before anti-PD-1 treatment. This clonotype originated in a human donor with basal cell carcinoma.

The CDR3 DNA sequence: TGTGCCAGCAGAAGCACAGGGGACGCCACTGAAGCTTTCTTT. Translated, it gives CASRSTGDATEAFF. The chain is built from TRBV6-5 and TRBJ1-1; 7 bases agree with TRBD1. This CDR3 spans 14 amino acids. In germline, CDR1 is MNHEY, CDR2 SVGAGI. V shed 6 bases, J shed 4 bases, and the junction held 8 bases outside the gene matches.